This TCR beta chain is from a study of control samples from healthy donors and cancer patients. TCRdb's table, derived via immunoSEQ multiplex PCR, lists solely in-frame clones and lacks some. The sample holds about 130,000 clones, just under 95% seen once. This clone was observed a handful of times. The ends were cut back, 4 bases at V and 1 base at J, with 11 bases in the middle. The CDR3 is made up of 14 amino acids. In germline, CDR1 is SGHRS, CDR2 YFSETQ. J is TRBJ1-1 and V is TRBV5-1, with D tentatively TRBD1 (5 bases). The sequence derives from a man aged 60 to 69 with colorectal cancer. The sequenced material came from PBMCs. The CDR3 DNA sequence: TGCGCCAGCAGCCAAGGGACGCAGAACACTGAAGCTTTCTTT. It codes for CASSQGTQNTEAFF.